Detailed here is one T cell receptor beta chain. Its specific antigen is unknown. Base qualities are not at hand, and no much larger clone is one base apart. For the CD8 naive samples, CD45RO-negative cells were positively selected for CCR7, yielding a CD45RA+CCR7+ population from which TemRA cells were excluded. Donors were healthy HIV-negative adults with no recently reported acute infections or vaccinations. Only Caucasian adults living in Nashville, Tennessee, USA were represented among the donors. After blood collection by leukapheresis, PBMCs were isolated using Ficoll-Histopaque density gradient centrifugation and then cryopreserved in the vapor phase of liquid nitrogen. Analytical flow cytometry was used to check the purity and quantity of each magnetically sorted T cell population. From each sorted fraction, genomic DNA was isolated and quantified by UV absorbance on a Nanodrop 2000c. TCR CDR3 regions were amplified from genomic DNA by multiplex PCR using the deep immunoSEQ assay. For each cell subset, the extracted genomic DNA was distributed evenly across all wells of several immunoSEQ 96-well plates, and each plate served as one replicate. For sorted subsets, each replicate PCR was loaded with 150 to 250 ng genomic DNA, equivalent to roughly 30,000 T cell genomes. Purified libraries were measured with a Qubit 3.0 fluorometer, size-checked on a Bioanalyzer 2100, and measured again with the KAPA Library Quantification kit. Each immunoSEQ 96-well plate was sequenced on its own single-read 150-cycle Illumina NextSeq 550 flow cell. The paper's data handling went like this. Because only junctional sequences without quality scores were contained in the immunoSEQ output, filtering matching that applied to full-length reads could not be performed. Sequences were annotated with PyIR, a Python wrapper for IgBLAST v1.9, and V/J genes and CDR3 were assigned using IMGT germline references. Reads were removed for weak V/J assignments (E-value above 1e-6), missing CDR3, stop codons, out-of-frame junctions, or ambiguous translated residues. V3J clonotypes were defined as sequences sharing an identical inferred V gene, J gene, and CDR3 amino acid sequence. To compute the percentage overlap between repertoires, the number of shared unique clonotypes was divided by the size of the smaller repertoire. RTK rarefaction, the Chao1 estimator, and Recon v2.1 estimates of unobserved clonotypes were used to assess repertoire richness. Generation probabilities for all TCRbeta clonotypes obtained by the gDNA method from a handful of donors were computed using OLGA. Imported from immuneACCESS, the table was reduced by TCRdb to in-frame sequences with V and J called. These copies leave out some clones; in studies compared against another copy, an unresolved V gene accounts for under half, and the cause of the remainder is not known. V, J and clone size are those of that table, while D and trimming were read from the DNA. The sample contains 2 million to 2.5 million clones, about 95% of them found a single time. The top ten clonotypes cover 1% to 1.3% of the sample.

V is reduced by 1 base and J by 0 bases, leaving a spacing of 13 bases between them. CDR1 and CDR2 are read off the germline V gene as SGHVS and FNYEAQ. The CDR3 numbers 16 residues from cysteine through phenylalanine. Left in the record is the CDR3 DNA by itself, 48 bases read in frame from the first base. These data are taken from a study of shared clonotypes between healthy human individuals (dated by TCRdb to the early 2020s). Background on the whole study: The cohort comprised a couple of women and a few men aged 18 to 49 years. For each donor, CD4 naive and CD4 memory were each given three plates, CD8 naive was given two plates, and CD8 memory was given one plate. To estimate repertoire size and how much clonotypes are shared between individuals, the study performed deep sequencing of blood TCR repertoires from a few healthy adults. Libraries were prepared and TCR repertoires were sequenced by different laboratories using diverse techniques, in order to increase sequencing depth and limit assay-specific biases. Per donor, leukapheresis produced somewhere between about 0.94 and 9 billion PBMCs. Overall study results and their limits: Based on pairwise subsampling, the degree of clonotype sharing among donors was expected to be affected by sequencing depth. The small number of donors limited the genetic and exposure-history diversity represented. Incomplete sequencing was indicated by rarefaction of sorted-subset datasets, despite the large sequencing depth. Sampling was limited to blood, and TCR repertoires in tissue likely differ from TCR repertoires in blood. Sharing across a few donors was observed for around 4.8% of naive CD4, about 4% of naive CD8, about 2.3% of memory CD4, and roughly 0.4% of memory CD8 clonotypes. Naive subsets generally had larger estimated clonotype richness than memory subsets. Higher generation probabilities were observed for clonotypes shared by all four sorted-subset donors than for non-shared clonotypes.

The receptor comes from a man aged 18 to 29 in good health. The chain links TRBV7-6 with TRBJ2-7, with no D gene named confidently. The sequenced sample was naive CD8+ T cells sorted from blood. Explained via the paper, the cell subset or site label denotes: CD45RA+CCR7+. The CDR3 has the sequence CASSLVYGGISYEQYF. In nucleotide form, the sequence is TGTGCCAGCAGCTTAGTTTACGGCGGAATCTCCTACGAGCAGTACTTC.